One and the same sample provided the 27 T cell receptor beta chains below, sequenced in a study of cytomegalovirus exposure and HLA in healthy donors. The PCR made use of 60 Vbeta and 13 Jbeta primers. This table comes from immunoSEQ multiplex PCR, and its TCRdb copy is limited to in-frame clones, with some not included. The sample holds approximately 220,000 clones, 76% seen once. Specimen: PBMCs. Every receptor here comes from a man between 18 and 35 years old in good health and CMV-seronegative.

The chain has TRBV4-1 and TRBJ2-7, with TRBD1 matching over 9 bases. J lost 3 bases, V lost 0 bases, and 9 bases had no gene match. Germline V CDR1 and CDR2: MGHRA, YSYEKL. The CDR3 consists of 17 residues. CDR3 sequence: CASSQDPIDRGFYEQYF. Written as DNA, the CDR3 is TGCGCCAGCAGCCAAGATCCAATTGACAGGGGGTTCTACGAGCAGTACTTC.

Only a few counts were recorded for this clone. The CDR3 protein is CASSRVVTEAFF. The CDR3 DNA reads TGTGCCAGTAGCAGGGTGGTTACTGAAGCTTTCTTT. The chain recombines TRBV19 with TRBJ1-1; D may be TRBD1 (5 bases). The CDR3 covers 12 residues. Germline-derived CDR1 and CDR2 are LNHDA and SQIVND (reference sequence). The V and J ends lost 6 bases and 5 bases respectively, with 10 bases between them. Using reference TRBV19 and TRBJ1-1 for the parts outside the CDR3, the full variable domain is DGGITQSPKYLFRKEGQNVTLSCEQNLNHDAMYWYRQDPGQGLRLIYYSQIVNDFQKGDIAEGYSVSREKKESFPLTVTSAQKNPTAFYLCASSRVVTEAFFGQGTRLTVV.

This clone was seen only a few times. In DNA, the CDR3 is TGTGCCAGCAGTACAATTCAGAGCGGGAGGGCCTACAATGAGCAGTTCTTC. Amino acids: CASSTIQSGRAYNEQFF. The chain couples TRBV2 to TRBJ2-1; 10 nucleotides match TRBD2. V gave up 5 bases and J gave up 2 bases; unmatched junction bases: 9. The length of the CDR3 is 17 residues. Germline assignment: CDR1 SNHLY and CDR2 FYNNEI.

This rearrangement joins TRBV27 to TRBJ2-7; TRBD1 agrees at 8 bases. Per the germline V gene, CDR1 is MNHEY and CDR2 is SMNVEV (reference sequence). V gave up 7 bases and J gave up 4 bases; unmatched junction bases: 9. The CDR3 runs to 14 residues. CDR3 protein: CASTPGTGGYEQYF. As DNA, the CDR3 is TGTGCCAGCACCCCCGGGACAGGCGGTTACGAGCAGTACTTC.

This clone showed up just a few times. The CDR3 loop is CASRLWGGNTGELFF. DNA for the CDR3: TGCGCCAGCAGACTATGGGGGGGGAACACCGGGGAGCTGTTTTTT. V is TRBV5-1 and J is TRBJ2-2; the match to TRBD2 covers 7 bases. Germline-derived CDR1 and CDR2 are SGHRS and YFSETQ. The CDR3 covers 15 residues. Trimming removed 5 bases from V and 1 base from J; junction bases left unmatched: 5.

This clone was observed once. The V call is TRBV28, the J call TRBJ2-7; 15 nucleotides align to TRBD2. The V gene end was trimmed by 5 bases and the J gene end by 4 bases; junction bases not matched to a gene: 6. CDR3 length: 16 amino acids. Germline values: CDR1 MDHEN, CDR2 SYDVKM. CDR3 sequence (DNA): TGTGCCAGCAGTCCCGGGACTAGCGGGAGGACTTACGAGCAGTACTTC. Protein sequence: CASSPGTSGRTYEQYF.

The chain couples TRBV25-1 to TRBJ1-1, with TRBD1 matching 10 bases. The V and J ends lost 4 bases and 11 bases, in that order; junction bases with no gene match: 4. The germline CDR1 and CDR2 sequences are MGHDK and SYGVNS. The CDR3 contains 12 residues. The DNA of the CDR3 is TGTGCCAGCAGTGTGGACAGGGGGGGGGCTTTCTTT. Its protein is CASSVDRGGAFF.

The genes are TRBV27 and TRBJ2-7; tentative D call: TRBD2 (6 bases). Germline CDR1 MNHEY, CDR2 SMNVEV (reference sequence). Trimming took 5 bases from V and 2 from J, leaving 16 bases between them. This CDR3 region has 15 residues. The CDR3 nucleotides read TGTGCCAGCAGTATCGCGCGGGGCGGAGCCTACGAGCAGTACTTC. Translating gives CASSIARGGAYEQYF.

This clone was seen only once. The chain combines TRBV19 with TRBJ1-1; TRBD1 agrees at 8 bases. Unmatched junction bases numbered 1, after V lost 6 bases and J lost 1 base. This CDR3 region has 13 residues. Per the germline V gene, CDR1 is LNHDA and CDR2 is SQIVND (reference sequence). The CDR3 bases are TGTGCCAGTAGGGACAGGGCGAACACTGAAGCTTTCTTT. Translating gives CASRDRANTEAFF.

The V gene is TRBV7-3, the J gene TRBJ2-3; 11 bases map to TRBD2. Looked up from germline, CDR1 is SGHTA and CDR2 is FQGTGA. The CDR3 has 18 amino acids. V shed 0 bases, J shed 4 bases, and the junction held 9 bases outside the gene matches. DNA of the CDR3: TGTGCCAGCAGCTTAACGTTAACTAGCGGGAGTTTCGCAGATACGCAGTATTTT. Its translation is CASSLTLTSGSFADTQYF.

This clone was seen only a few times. CDR3 amino acids: CASKWEGPGFF. CDR3 in DNA: TGTGCCAGCAAATGGGAGGGCCCGGGGTTCTTC. The chain links TRBV2 to TRBJ2-1; TRBD2 agrees at 7 bases. CDR1 is SNHLY and CDR2 is FYNNEI in the germline V gene. J lost 15 bases, V lost 7 bases, and 9 bases had no gene match. CDR3 length equals 11 residues. Supplemented by reference TRBV2 and TRBJ2-1, the full variable domain reads EPEVTQTPSHQVTQMGQEVILRCVPISNHLYFYWYRQILGQKVEFLVSFYNNEISEKSEIFDDQFSVERPDGSNFTLKIRSTKLEDSAMYFCASKWEGPGFFGPGTRLTVL.

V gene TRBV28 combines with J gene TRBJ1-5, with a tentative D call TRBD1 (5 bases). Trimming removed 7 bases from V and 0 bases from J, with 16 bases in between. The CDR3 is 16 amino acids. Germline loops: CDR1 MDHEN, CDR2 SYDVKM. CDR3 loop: CASTYGGAYSNQPQHF. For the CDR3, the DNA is TGTGCCAGCACCTACGGTGGGGCCTATAGCAATCAGCCCCAGCATTTT.

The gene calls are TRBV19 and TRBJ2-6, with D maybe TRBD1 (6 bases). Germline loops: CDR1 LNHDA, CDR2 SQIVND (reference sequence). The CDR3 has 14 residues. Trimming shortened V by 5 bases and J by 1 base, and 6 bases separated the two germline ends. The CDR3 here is CASSQGSGANVLTF. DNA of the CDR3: TGTGCCAGTAGTCAGGGGTCTGGGGCCAACGTCCTGACTTTC.

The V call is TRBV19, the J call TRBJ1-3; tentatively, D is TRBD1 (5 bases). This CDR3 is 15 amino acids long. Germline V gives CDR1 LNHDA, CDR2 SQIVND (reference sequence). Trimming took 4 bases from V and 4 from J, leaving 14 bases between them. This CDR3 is CASSKQALEGNTIYF. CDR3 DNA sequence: TGTGCCAGTAGTAAACAGGCCCTCGAGGGAAACACCATATATTTT.

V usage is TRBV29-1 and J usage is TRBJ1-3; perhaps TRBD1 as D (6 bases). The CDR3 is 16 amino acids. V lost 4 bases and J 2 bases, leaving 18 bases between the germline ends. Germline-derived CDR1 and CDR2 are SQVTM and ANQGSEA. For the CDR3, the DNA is TGCAGCGTTGTTTTGGGAACAGGGTCTCCTGGAAACACCATATATTTT. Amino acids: CSVVLGTGSPGNTIYF.

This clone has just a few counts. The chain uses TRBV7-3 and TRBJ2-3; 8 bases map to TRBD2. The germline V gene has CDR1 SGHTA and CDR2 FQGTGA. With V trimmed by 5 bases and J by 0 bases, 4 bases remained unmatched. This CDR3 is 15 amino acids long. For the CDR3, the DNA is TGTGCCAGCAGCACCTCTAGCGGGAGCACAGATACGCAGTATTTT. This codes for CASSTSSGSTDTQYF.

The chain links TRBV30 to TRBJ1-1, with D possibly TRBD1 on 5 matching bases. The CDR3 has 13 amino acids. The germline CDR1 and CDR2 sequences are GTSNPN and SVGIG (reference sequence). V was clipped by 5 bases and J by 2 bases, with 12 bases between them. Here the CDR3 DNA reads TGTGCCTGGGCGGTCAGGGAAAACACTGAAGCTTTCTTT. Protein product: CAWAVRENTEAFF.

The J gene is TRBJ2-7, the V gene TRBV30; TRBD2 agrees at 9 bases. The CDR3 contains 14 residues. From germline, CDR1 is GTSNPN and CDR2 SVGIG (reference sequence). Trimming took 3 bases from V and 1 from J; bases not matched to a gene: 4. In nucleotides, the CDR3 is TGTGCCTGGAGCGGGCTAGCGGGATCCTACGAGCAGTACTTC. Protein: CAWSGLAGSYEQYF.

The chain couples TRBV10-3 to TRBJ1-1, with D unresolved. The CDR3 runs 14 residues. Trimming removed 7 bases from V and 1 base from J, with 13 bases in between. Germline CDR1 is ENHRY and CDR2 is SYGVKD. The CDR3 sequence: CAIKQYSQNTEAFF. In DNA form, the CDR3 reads TGTGCCATCAAGCAGTACAGTCAGAACACTGAAGCTTTCTTT.

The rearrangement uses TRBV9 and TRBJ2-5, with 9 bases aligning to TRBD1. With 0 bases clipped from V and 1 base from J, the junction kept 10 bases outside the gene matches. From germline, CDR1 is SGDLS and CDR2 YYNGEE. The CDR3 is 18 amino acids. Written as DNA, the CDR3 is TGTGCCAGCAGCGTAGCTCAAGGGACAGGGACCCTCCAAGAGACCCAGTACTTC. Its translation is CASSVAQGTGTLQETQYF.

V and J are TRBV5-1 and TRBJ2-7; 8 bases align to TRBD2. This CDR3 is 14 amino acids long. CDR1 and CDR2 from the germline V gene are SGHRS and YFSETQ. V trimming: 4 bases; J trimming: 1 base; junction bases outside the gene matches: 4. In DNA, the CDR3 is TGCGCCAGCAGCGAAGCGGGAGTGTCCTACGAGCAGTACTTC. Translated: CASSEAGVSYEQYF.

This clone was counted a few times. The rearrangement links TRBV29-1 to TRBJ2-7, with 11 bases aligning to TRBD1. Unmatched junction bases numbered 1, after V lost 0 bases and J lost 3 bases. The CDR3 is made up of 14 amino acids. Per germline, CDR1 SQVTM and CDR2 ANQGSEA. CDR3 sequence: CSVEDGTGGYEQYF. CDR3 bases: TGCAGCGTTGAAGATGGGACAGGGGGCTACGAGCAGTACTTC.

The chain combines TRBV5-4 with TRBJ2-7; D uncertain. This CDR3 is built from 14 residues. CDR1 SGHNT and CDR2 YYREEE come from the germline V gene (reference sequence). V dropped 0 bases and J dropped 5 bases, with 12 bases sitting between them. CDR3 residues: CASSLVNSLDEQYF. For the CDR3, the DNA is TGTGCCAGCAGCTTGGTAAACAGTCTCGACGAGCAGTACTTC.

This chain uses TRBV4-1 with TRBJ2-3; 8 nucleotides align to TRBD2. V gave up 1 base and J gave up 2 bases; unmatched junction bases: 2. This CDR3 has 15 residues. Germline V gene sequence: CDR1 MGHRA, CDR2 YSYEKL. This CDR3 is CASSQGSGNTDTQYF. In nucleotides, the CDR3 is TGCGCCAGCAGCCAAGGTAGCGGGAACACAGATACGCAGTATTTT.

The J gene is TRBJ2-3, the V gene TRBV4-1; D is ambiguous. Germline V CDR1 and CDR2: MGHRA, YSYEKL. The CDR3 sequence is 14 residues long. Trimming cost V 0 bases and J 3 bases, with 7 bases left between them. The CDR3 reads CASSQDVLTDTQYF. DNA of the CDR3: TGCGCCAGCAGCCAAGATGTACTGACAGATACGCAGTATTTT.

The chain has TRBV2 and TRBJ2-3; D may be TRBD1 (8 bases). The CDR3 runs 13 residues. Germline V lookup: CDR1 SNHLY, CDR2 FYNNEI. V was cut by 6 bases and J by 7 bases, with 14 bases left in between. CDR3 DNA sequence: TGTGCCAGCAGGGACAGGGAGGGGTATACGCAGTATTTT. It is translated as CASRDREGYTQYF.

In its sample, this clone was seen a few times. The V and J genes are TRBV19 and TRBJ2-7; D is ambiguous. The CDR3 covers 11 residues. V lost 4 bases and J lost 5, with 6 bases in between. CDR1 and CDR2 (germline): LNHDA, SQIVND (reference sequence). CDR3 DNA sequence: TGTGCCAGTAGTACGGTAAACGAGCAGTACTTC. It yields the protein CASSTVNEQYF.